The 10 T cell receptor beta chains reported below all come from one sample, sequenced in a study of blood T cell repertoires in COVID-19. Using immunoSEQ multiplex PCR, the repertoire was profiled, and TCRdb retains in-frame clones only, with some absent. The data contain 350,000 to 500,000 clones, roughly 90% of them seen just once; the ten biggest clones take up 0.8% to 0.9%. The sample was peripheral blood. These TCRs come from a man aged 18 to 35 with COVID-19, enrolled during active disease.

This clone was counted a few times. The chain joins TRBV5-4 to TRBJ2-7; the D gene is possibly TRBD2 (5 bases). There are 14 residues in the CDR3. V was shortened by 5 bases and J by 0 bases, with 12 bases between the two germline ends. CDR1 and CDR2 from the germline V gene are SGHNT and YYREEE (reference sequence). The CDR3 bases are TGTGCCAGCAGGACGACGGGGAGCTCCTACGAGCAGTACTTC. Translation gives CASRTTGSSYEQYF.

The chain's CDR3 is CASDRGLGNTIYF. The CDR3 region has the DNA TGTGCCAGTGACAGGGGACTTGGAAACACCATATATTTT. The gene calls are TRBV14 and TRBJ1-3, with 8 bases matching TRBD1. The CDR3 loop spans 13 amino acids. Trimming cost V 9 bases and J 3 bases; bases outside gene matches: 4. Germline V CDR1 and CDR2: SGHDN, FVKESK.

The rearrangement uses TRBV5-4 and TRBJ2-7; TRBD2 matches at 11 bases. The CDR3 is 14 residues long. In germline, CDR1 is SGHNT, CDR2 YYREEE (reference sequence). Losses at the gene ends were 5 bases for V and 3 bases for J; bases not matched to a gene: 4. This CDR3 reads CASSPGLADYEQYF. The DNA of the CDR3 is TGTGCCAGCAGTCCGGGACTAGCGGACTACGAGCAGTACTTC.

This clone has only a few counts. This chain connects TRBV6-2 or TRBV6-3 to TRBJ2-2; D not certain. CDR1 is MNHEY and CDR2 is SVGEGT in the germline V gene. V was cut by 2 bases and J by 3 bases, with 4 bases left in between. The CDR3 covers 13 residues. In DNA form, the CDR3 reads TGTGCCAGCAGTTACCGGGACACCGGGGAGCTGTTTTTT. It is translated as CASSYRDTGELFF.

V gene TRBV10-3 combines with J gene TRBJ2-7, with D possibly being TRBD2 (5 bases). Germline values: CDR1 ENHRY, CDR2 SYGVKD. The length of the CDR3 is 13 residues. The V gene lost 7 bases and the J gene lost 1 base, with 11 bases spanning the gap. The CDR3 loop reads CAINGDGSYEQYF. CDR3 DNA sequence: TGTGCCATCAACGGGGATGGATCCTACGAGCAGTACTTC.

This clone was detected once. In nucleotides, the CDR3 is TGTGCCAGCAGCCATCCGGTGGGAGCGAGCTCCTATAATTCACCCCTCCACTTT. Translation: CASSHPVGASSYNSPLHF. This chain links TRBV3-1 (or the pseudogene TRBV3-2) with TRBJ1-6; no definite D call. There are 18 residues in the CDR3. Germline lookup yields CDR1 LGHDT and CDR2 YNNKEL (reference sequence). Trimming took 3 bases from V and 0 from J, leaving 15 bases between them.

V usage is TRBV5-1 and J usage is TRBJ2-2, with a weak D call TRBD1 (5 bases). This CDR3 is 15 amino acids long. Trimming stripped 0 bases from V and 2 bases from J, with 8 bases between. CDR1 SGHRS and CDR2 YFSETQ come from the germline V gene. Here the CDR3 reads CASSLGGGNTGELFF. As DNA, the CDR3 is TGCGCCAGCAGCTTGGGGGGCGGAAACACCGGGGAGCTGTTTTTT.

The gene calls are TRBV5-1 and TRBJ2-2; 11 positions agree with TRBD2. J lost 2 bases, V lost 3 bases, and 3 bases had no gene match. This CDR3 region has 16 residues. CDR1 is SGHRS and CDR2 is YFSETQ in the germline V gene. The CDR3 here is CASSSTSGANTGELFF. The DNA of the CDR3 is TGCGCCAGCAGCTCGACTAGCGGGGCTAACACCGGGGAGCTGTTTTTT.

The chain recombines TRBV2 with TRBJ1-4, with D unresolved. With 5 bases removed from V and 2 bases from J, the gap between germline ends came to 18 bases. Germline V CDR1 and CDR2: SNHLY, FYNNEI. This CDR3 is 17 amino acids long. CDR3 protein: CASSLTGLSPTNEKLFF. DNA of the CDR3: TGTGCCAGCAGTCTTACCGGACTATCACCCACTAATGAAAAACTGTTTTTT.

The chain recombines TRBV9 with TRBJ2-7, with 13 bases matching TRBD2. After removal of 3 bases from V and 2 bases from J, the junction contained 2 bases not matched to a gene. This CDR3 has 15 residues. CDR1 is SGDLS and CDR2 is YYNGEE in the germline V gene. The CDR3 DNA sequence: TGTGCCAGCAGCGCCGGGACTAGCGGGACCTACGAGCAGTACTTC. It specifies CASSAGTSGTYEQYF.